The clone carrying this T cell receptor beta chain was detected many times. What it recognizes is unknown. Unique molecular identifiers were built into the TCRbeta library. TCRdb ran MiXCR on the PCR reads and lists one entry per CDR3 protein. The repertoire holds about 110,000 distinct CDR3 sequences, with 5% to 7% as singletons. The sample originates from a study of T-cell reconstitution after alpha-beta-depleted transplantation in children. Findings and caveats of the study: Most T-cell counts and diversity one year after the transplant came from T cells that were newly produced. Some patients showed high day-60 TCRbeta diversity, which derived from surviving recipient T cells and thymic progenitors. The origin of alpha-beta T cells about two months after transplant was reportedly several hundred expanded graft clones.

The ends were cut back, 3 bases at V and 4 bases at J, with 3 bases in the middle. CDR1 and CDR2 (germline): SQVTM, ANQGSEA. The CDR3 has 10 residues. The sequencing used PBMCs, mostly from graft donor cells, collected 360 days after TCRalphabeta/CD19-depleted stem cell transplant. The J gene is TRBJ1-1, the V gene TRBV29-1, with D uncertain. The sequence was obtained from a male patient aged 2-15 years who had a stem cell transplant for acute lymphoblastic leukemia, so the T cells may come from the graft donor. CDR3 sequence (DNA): TGCAGCGTTGAGGGCACTGAAGCTTTCTTT. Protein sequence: CSVEGTEAFF.